This T cell receptor (beta chain) was sequenced during a study of cytomegalovirus exposure and HLA in healthy donors. The V gene lost 6 bases and the J gene lost 8 bases, with 19 bases spanning the gap. Germline lookup yields CDR1 GTSNPN and CDR2 SVGIG (reference sequence). The CDR3 loop spans 14 amino acids. In the PCR, 60 Vbeta and 13 Jbeta primers were used. Profiled with immunoSEQ multiplex PCR; TCRdb holds only in-frame clones, not every one. Altogether roughly 150,000 clones are present, 75% to 90% being singletons, with the ten largest covering 1.2%. Sequenced sample: PBMCs. The chain joins TRBV30 to TRBJ1-4; the D gene is possibly TRBD1 (6 bases). The receptor was derived from a female donor in good health and CMV-seronegative. The CDR3 protein is CACSWWMRGEKLFF. The DNA for the CDR3 is TGTGCCTGTTCCTGGTGGATGAGGGGGGAAAAACTGTTTTTT.